This T cell receptor beta chain was profiled in a study of neurological immune-mediated disorders. The study's findings and limits: In HTLV-1-associated myelopathy, TCR clonal expansion was greatest, and in multiple sclerosis it was least, below healthy controls. CDR3 amino acid sequences found in expanded clones were never shared across subjects, suggesting private repertoires in all groups. Phylogenetic analysis grouped 18 of 34 multiple sclerosis patients' repertoires together, suggesting a possible repertoire signature.

PBMCs stored at -80 C, 2 million in total, were the source of the unsorted libraries. This clonotype came up many times. Its matching antigen is unknown. In TCRdb, the 5' RACE reads were re-called with MiXCR into one record per CDR3 protein. The sample holds tens of thousands of distinct CDR3 sequences, roughly 4.4% seen once. Germline-derived CDR1 and CDR2 are DFQATT and SNEGSKA (reference sequence). V lost 0 bases, J lost 0 bases, and 5 bases stayed unmatched. CDR3 length: 15 residues. The TCR comes from a woman between 65 and 79 years old with multiple sclerosis. The chain employs TRBV20-1 and TRBJ2-7, with 7 bases matching TRBD1. The material sequenced was PBMCs. The CDR3 here is CSARDPGQSSYEQYF. The CDR3 nucleotides are TGCAGTGCTAGAGATCCGGGACAGAGCTCCTACGAGCAGTACTTC.